This TCR beta chain was sequenced for a study of response to subunit inactivated influenza vaccine. This CDR3 has 16 residues. CDR1 is MGHRA and CDR2 is YSYEKL in the germline V gene. The V end lost 0 bases, the J end lost 7 bases, and 16 bases lay between the germline ends. TCRdb processed the RT-PCR reads anew with MiXCR; each CDR3 protein has one entry. This sample has 500,000 to 550,000 distinct CDR3 sequences, with around a quarter found just once. The same sample was also used in a study of T cells expressing NK-cell markers. From that report: As the method of synthesis, 5'RACE template switching with UMIs yielded TCR beta cDNA. Sorted CD3+CD56+NKG2C+, CD3+CD56+NKG2C- and CD3+CD56-NKG2C+ T cells provided the TCR beta repertoires. One of eight sequenced donors was HCMV-seronegative; the other seven were seropositive. Expanded NKG2C+ T cell clones had unclear HCMV specificity.

Here the sequenced sample was CD4+ T cells sorted from PBMCs, taken roughly 13 days after vaccination. The chain uses TRBV4-1 and TRBJ1-5; D gene unclear. This sequence was found in a man over 45 who received an inactivated influenza vaccine. The CDR3 region is CASSQDGTPMGQPQHF. CDR3 nucleotide sequence: TGCGCCAGCAGCCAAGACGGCACTCCAATGGGGCAGCCCCAGCATTTT.